This TCR beta chain was sequenced in a study of T cells after yellow fever vaccination. The CDR3 runs to 17 residues. V lost 4 bases and J lost 5; bases outside the gene matches: 9. CDR1 and CDR2 from the germline V gene are ENHRY and SYGVKD. This clonotype has a handful of counts. A 5'RACE template-switching step, the method used to make TCR cDNA, added a universal primer site and UMIs. Via MiXCR, TCRdb re-called the 5' RACE reads, giving one row per CDR3 protein. The data show under 350,000 distinct CDR3 sequences, with roughly 4.3% seen just once and around 23% held by the top ten. The sample here was PBMCs, taken 5 days after the yellow fever booster vaccination. This sequence joins TRBV10-3 and TRBJ2-6; TRBD1 agrees at 9 bases. The clonotype comes from a man aged 18 to 30 who received the YFV17D yellow fever vaccine. Written as DNA, the CDR3 is TGTGCCATCAGTGGACCGGGACAGGGAGTGTGGGCCAACGTCCTGACTTTC. Translation: CAISGPGQGVWANVLTF.